The present TCR beta chain was sequenced within a study of CD8 T cells in Susac syndrome (dated by TCRdb to about 2019). Broadly, across the study: Whether CD8+ T cell activation and differentiation in Susac syndrome was antigen driven was tested using repertoire sequencing.

This clonotype was seen once. Its binding antigen is unknown. Base qualities are not at hand, and no much larger clone is one base apart. Evidence from one read is weak. RNA was extracted using the RNeasy kit, and about 0.45 to 1 microgram was reverse transcribed with random hexamers. The immunoSEQ multiplex PCR assay, which covers 54 Vbeta and 13 Jbeta segments, was used to amplify TCR beta CDR3 regions. PCR amplification bias was corrected by using a synthetic template baseline for primer optimization and computational correction. On the authors' methods: Reads were annotated to V, D and J genes per IMGT and analyzed with immunoSEQ Analyzer, keeping only productive sequences. To calculate clonality, Shannon entropy was normalized by log2 of the number of productive unique sequences and then subtracted from one. For each patient and control, public and private clones were evaluated within the 100 most prevalent clones. Clones were defined as Susac-specific if absent from the healthy and MS cohorts, from approximately 1,100 published viral clones and from other ImmuneACCESS disease sequences. In TCRdb, the public reads were trimmed at Q25 with fastp and aligned with MiXCR, with productive beta chains retained. Under each unique CDR3 protein, matching rows form one entry showing the most common genes and DNA. The authors' filters were not applied to this entry. The sample includes roughly 200,000 distinct CDR3 sequences, with roughly 95% observed a single time. About 0.093% of the sample comes from the top ten.

High-throughput TCR beta sequencing profiled peripheral blood CD8+ and CD4+ T cells from healthy donors, Susac syndrome patients and multiple sclerosis patients. Multiple sclerosis controls were treatment-naive patients with stable or active relapsing-remitting disease fulfilling revised McDonald criteria. Bulk CD8+ and CD4+ T cells were purified by magnetic negative isolation, whereas CD8+ TEMRA cells were enriched by FACS. Blood was collected in EDTA tubes and processed within 24 hours, with PBMCs isolated through density gradient centrifugation. PBMCs intended for TCR sequencing were frozen in liquid nitrogen and were later thawed in a 37 degrees C water bath. Purity of sorted or isolated CD4+, CD8+ and CD8+ TEMRA cells was at least 90%. Study-level results and caveats: The number of individuals in the TCR sequencing and HLA analysis was recognized as being relatively small.

This TCR was recovered from a human donor with multiple sclerosis. Sequencing was performed on CD4+ T cells from PBMCs.

The CDR3 region reads CASRRLAGASAGETQYF. The bases are TGTGCCTCCCGGCGGCTAGCGGGGGCATCCGCGGGAGAGACCCAGTACTTC. The sequence is built from TRBV2 and TRBJ2-5; TRBD2 agrees with 10 junctional bases. The CDR3 numbers 17 residues from cysteine through phenylalanine. The retained sequence is limited to the CDR3, 51 bases, with the frame set at the first base. For this chain, trimming is 11 bases at the V end and 4 bases at the J end, and the number of junction bases without a gene match is 19. CDR1 and CDR2, looked up from the germline V gene, are SNHLY and FYNNEI.